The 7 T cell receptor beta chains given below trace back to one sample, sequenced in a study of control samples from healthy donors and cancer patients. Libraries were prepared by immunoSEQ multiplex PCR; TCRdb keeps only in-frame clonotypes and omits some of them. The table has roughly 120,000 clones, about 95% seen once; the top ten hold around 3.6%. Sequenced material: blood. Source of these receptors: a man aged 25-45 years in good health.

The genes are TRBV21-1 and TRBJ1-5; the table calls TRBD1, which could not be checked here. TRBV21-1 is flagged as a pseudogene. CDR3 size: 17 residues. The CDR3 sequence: CASSKRQGTIGNQPQHF. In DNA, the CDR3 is TGTGCCAGCAGCAAACGGCAGGGAACTATAGGCAATCAGCCCCAGCATTTT.

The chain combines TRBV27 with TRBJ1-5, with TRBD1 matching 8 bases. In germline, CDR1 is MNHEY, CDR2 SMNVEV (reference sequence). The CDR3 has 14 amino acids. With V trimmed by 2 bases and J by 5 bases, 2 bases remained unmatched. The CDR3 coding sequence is TGTGCCAGCAGTTTACAGGGGGCGGATCAGCCCCAGCATTTT. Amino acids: CASSLQGADQPQHF.

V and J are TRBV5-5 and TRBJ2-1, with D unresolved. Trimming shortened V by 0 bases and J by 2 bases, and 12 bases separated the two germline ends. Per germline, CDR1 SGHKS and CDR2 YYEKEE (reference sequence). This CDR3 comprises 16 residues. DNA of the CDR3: TGTGCCAGCAGCTTGGATAGGCGGCCAACCTACAATGAGCAGTTCTTC. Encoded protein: CASSLDRRPTYNEQFF.

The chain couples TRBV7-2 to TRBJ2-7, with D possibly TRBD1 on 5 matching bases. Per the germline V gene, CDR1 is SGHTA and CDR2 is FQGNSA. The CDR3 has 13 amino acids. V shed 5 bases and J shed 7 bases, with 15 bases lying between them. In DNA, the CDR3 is TGTGCCAGCAGCGGGGTAGGGGTTGGGGAGCAGTACTTC. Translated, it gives CASSGVGVGEQYF.

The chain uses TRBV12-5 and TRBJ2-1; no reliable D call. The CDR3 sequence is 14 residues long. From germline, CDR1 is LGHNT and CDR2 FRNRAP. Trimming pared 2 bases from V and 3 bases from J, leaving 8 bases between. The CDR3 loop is CASGLSSRYNEQFF. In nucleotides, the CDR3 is TGTGCTAGTGGTTTGTCGTCACGCTACAATGAGCAGTTCTTC.

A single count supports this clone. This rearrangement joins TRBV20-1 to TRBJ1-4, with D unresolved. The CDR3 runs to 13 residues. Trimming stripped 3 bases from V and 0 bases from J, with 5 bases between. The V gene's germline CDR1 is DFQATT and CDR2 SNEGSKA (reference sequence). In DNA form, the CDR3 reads TGCAGTGCTAGTTACGCAACTAATGAAAAACTGTTTTTT. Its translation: CSASYATNEKLFF.

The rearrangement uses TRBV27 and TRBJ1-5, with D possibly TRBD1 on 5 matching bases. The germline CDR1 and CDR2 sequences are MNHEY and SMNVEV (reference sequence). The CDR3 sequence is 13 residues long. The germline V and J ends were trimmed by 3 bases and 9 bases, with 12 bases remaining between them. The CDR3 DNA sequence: TGTGCCAGCAGTTTCGGGACGGAGGGGCCCCAGCATTTT. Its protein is CASSFGTEGPQHF.